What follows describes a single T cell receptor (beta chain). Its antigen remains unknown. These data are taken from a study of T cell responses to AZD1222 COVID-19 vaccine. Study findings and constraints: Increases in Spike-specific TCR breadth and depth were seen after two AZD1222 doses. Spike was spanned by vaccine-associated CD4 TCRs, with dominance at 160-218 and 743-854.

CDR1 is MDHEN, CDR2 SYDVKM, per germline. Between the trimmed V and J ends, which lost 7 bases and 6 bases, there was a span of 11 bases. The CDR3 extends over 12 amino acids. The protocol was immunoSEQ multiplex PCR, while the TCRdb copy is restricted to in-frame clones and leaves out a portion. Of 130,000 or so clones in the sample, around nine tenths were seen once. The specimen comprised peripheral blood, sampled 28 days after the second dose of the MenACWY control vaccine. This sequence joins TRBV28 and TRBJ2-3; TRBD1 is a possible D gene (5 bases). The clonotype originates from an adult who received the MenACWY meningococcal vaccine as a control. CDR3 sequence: CASIGPGDTQYF. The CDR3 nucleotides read TGTGCCAGCATTGGGCCAGGGGATACGCAGTATTTT.